These 12 T cell receptor beta chains originate from one sample sequenced in a study of shared T cell receptors in the human thymus. Method: immunoSEQ multiplex PCR; TCRdb's copy keeps in-frame clones and lacks some. Of some 640,000 clones in the sample, more than 70% are singletons; the top ten hold about 0.0094%. The data also belong to a second study, concerning human thymus T cells.

The sample consisted of thymocytes. Receptors originate from a boy in the first two years of life with a congenital heart defect.

The gene calls are TRBV5-6 and TRBJ1-1; tentative D call: TRBD1 (5 bases). The ends were cut back, 1 base at V and 5 bases at J, with 18 bases in the middle. Germline values: CDR1 SGHDT, CDR2 YYEEEE. This CDR3 is built from 16 residues. The CDR3 is CASSLPHRGGRTEAFF. The CDR3 nucleotides are TGTGCCAGCAGCTTGCCCCATAGGGGAGGACGGACTGAAGCTTTCTTT. Full variable domain (remainder filled in from reference TRBV5-6 and TRBJ1-1): DAGVTQSPTHLIKTRGQQVTLRCSPKSGHDTVSWYQQALGQGPQFIFQYYEEEERQRGNFPDRFSGHQFPNYSSELNVNALLLGDSALYLCASSLPHRGGRTEAFFGQGTRLTVV.

The chain carries TRBV25-1 and TRBJ1-2; 7 nucleotides match TRBD1. The CDR3 loop spans 15 amino acids. The germline V gene encodes CDR1 MGHDK and CDR2 SYGVNS. Trimming took 8 bases from V and 4 from J; bases not matched to a gene: 13. DNA of the CDR3: TGTGCCAGCTCCGAGCTCACTGACAGGGCCTATGGCTACACCTTC. It translates to CASSELTDRAYGYTF.

The rearrangement uses TRBV19 and TRBJ2-3; perhaps TRBD2 as D (6 bases). V gave up 4 bases and J gave up 6 bases, with 17 bases separating them. CDR3 size: 15 residues. Germline lookup yields CDR1 LNHDA and CDR2 SQIVND (reference sequence). CDR3 sequence (DNA): TGTGCCAGTAGTAGCCGGGCCCCCCGGGGGGATACGCAGTATTTT. Its translation: CASSSRAPRGDTQYF.

CDR3 DNA: TGTGCCAGCAGCGTAGGGGCAGGGAAAAACGAGCAGTACTTC. This encodes CASSVGAGKNEQYF. This chain links TRBV9 with TRBJ2-7; D is perhaps TRBD1 (5 bases). The CDR3 sequence is 14 residues long. CDR1 SGDLS and CDR2 YYNGEE come from the germline V gene. V shed 0 bases and J shed 5 bases, with 12 bases lying between them.

The J gene is TRBJ2-7, the V gene TRBV6-5; 8 positions match TRBD2. Germline assignment: CDR1 MNHEY and CDR2 SVGAGI. After removal of 9 bases from V and 6 bases from J, the junction contained 10 bases not matched to a gene. The CDR3 is made up of 13 amino acids. The CDR3 DNA is TGTGCCAGTTCGACGGGGGGGGTTGCCGAGCAGTACTTC. Translated, it gives CASSTGGVAEQYF.

The rearrangement links TRBV2 to TRBJ1-4, with 12 bases that match TRBD1. V lost 5 bases, J lost 6 bases, and 7 bases stayed unmatched. CDR1 is SNHLY, CDR2 FYNNEI, per germline. CDR3 length: 16 residues. CDR3 nucleotide sequence: TGTGCCAGCAGTTACGGGACAGGGGGCACGGATGAAAAACTGTTTTTT. It codes for CASSYGTGGTDEKLFF.

As to this clone: Other nucleotide sequences in the sample specify the same CDR3. This chain links TRBV11-2 with TRBJ1-1; D call uncertain. Trimming left V 5 bases short and J 4 bases short, with 5 bases between. Germline CDR1 reads SGHAT; CDR2 reads FQNNGV. This CDR3 is 11 amino acids long. The CDR3 DNA is TGTGCCAGCAGCCCCCGCACTGAAGCTTTCTTT. This encodes CASSPRTEAFF.

The rearrangement links TRBV28 to TRBJ2-5; 7 bases agree with TRBD2. The CDR3 has 16 amino acids. In germline, CDR1 is MDHEN, CDR2 SYDVKM. V lost 6 bases to trimming and J lost 5 bases; unmatched junction nucleotides: 15. The CDR3 DNA reads as TGTGCCAGCAGCCTCGGGCGGGAGCCTCGTGCGGAGACCCAGTACTTC. It yields the protein CASSLGREPRAETQYF.

CDR3 in amino acids: CASSLSSGKWREQYF. In DNA form, the CDR3 reads TGTGCCAGCAGCTTGAGTAGCGGGAAGTGGCGGGAGCAGTACTTC. The chain combines TRBV5-4 with TRBJ2-7; TRBD2 aligns across 8 bases. The CDR3 totals 15 residues. With 1 base clipped from V and 7 bases from J, the junction kept 10 bases outside the gene matches. Per germline, CDR1 SGHNT and CDR2 YYREEE (reference sequence).

The V call is TRBV30, the J call TRBJ2-6; no clear D gene. The length of the CDR3 is 12 residues. Trimming cost V 4 bases and J 1 base, with 2 bases left between them. Germline CDR1 and CDR2: GTSNPN and SVGIG (reference sequence). The CDR3 protein is CAWTSGANVLTF. In DNA form, the CDR3 reads TGTGCCTGGACTTCTGGGGCCAACGTCCTGACTTTC.

The CDR3 sequence is CASSLPGLAEIQGPDTQYF. The CDR3 nucleotides are TGTGCCAGCAGCTTGCCGGGACTAGCGGAAATCCAGGGGCCAGATACGCAGTATTTT. V is TRBV5-4 and J is TRBJ2-3; 11 bases match TRBD2. Germline CDR1 reads SGHNT; CDR2 reads YYREEE (reference sequence). This CDR3 has 19 amino acids. V gave up 1 base and J gave up 4 bases; unmatched junction bases: 14.

V is TRBV28 and J is TRBJ1-3; D remains ambiguous. Per the germline V gene, CDR1 is MDHEN and CDR2 is SYDVKM. V lost 3 bases to trimming and J lost 0 bases, with 12 bases between them. The CDR3 is 16 amino acids. The CDR3 region has the DNA TGTGCCAGCAGTTTTGAGGGTCTGCGCTCTGGAAACACCATATATTTT. Translated, it gives CASSFEGLRSGNTIYF.